This T cell receptor (beta chain) appears in the sequencing data of a study of technical replicates of blood from a handful of donors. This clone has more than one count but fewer than ten. The repertoire was sequenced with immunoSEQ multiplex PCR; TCRdb's copy has only in-frame clones and lacks some. The table records around 15,000 clones, roughly four fifths of them present only once. CDR3 size: 17 residues. V trimming: 0 bases; J trimming: 5 bases; junction bases outside the gene matches: 8. CDR1 and CDR2 from the germline V gene are LNHDA and SQIVND (reference sequence). This TCR derives from a human donor in good health. Some clones in this sample may be carry-over from other donors' samples. Sequencing was done on a sample of PBMCs. This rearrangement joins TRBV19 to TRBJ1-5; 9 bases fit TRBD1. The CDR3 reads CASSIDPTGGPDQPQHF. The DNA of the CDR3 is TGTGCCAGTAGTATAGATCCCACAGGGGGCCCCGATCAGCCCCAGCATTTT.